These 10 T cell receptor beta chains were sequenced from one sample in a study of blood T cell repertoires in COVID-19. Only in-frame clones appear in the TCRdb table, and some are missing; sequencing was by immunoSEQ multiplex PCR. The repertoire holds roughly 74,000 clones, with more than 70% as singletons. What was sequenced was peripheral blood. These receptors were taken from a man between 65 and 85 years old with active or convalescent COVID-19.

The chain joins TRBV5-1 to TRBJ2-5; 13 bases are a match to TRBD2. The CDR3 sequence is 15 residues long. Losses at the gene ends were 4 bases for V and 1 base for J; bases not matched to a gene: 1. Germline assignment: CDR1 SGHRS and CDR2 YFSETQ. This chain's CDR3 is CASSRLAGGQETQYF. The CDR3 coding sequence is TGCGCCAGCAGCAGACTAGCGGGAGGCCAAGAGACCCAGTACTTC.

This clone has a single count. This chain joins TRBV19 and TRBJ2-1, with D tentatively TRBD2 (5 bases). Trimming removed 5 bases from V and 0 bases from J, with 11 bases in between. This CDR3 is 15 amino acids long. Per the germline V gene, CDR1 is LNHDA and CDR2 is SQIVND (reference sequence). The CDR3 reads CASSVEGSSYNEQFF. CDR3 nucleotide sequence: TGTGCCAGTAGTGTCGAGGGTAGCTCCTACAATGAGCAGTTCTTC.

Concerning this clone: The sample has other DNA sequences that encode this CDR3 too. The chain has TRBV11-2 and TRBJ1-1, with D possibly matching TRBD1 (5 bases). The CDR3 runs 13 residues. V lost 0 bases to trimming and J lost 3 bases, with 5 bases between them. Germline CDR1 and CDR2: SGHAT and FQNNGV. The CDR3 DNA reads as TGTGCCAGCAGCTTAGACAGGGACACTGAAGCTTTCTTT. Amino acid sequence: CASSLDRDTEAFF.

The V gene is TRBV2, the J gene TRBJ2-7, with 12 bases identical to TRBD2. CDR3 length: 14 residues. V trimming: 6 bases; J trimming: 4 bases; junction bases outside the gene matches: 4. Germline CDR1 SNHLY, CDR2 FYNNEI. Here the CDR3 reads CASRTSGGGYEQYF. CDR3 DNA sequence: TGTGCCAGCAGGACTAGCGGGGGAGGATACGAGCAGTACTTC.

The V and J genes are TRBV6-5 and TRBJ2-5; 13 nucleotides align to TRBD2. CDR3 length: 15 amino acids. V was pared by 6 bases and J by 3 bases, with 4 bases of the junction left unmatched. The germline V gene encodes CDR1 MNHEY and CDR2 SVGAGI. In nucleotides, the CDR3 is TGTGCCAGCAGACTAGCGGGGGGGCTGGAAGAGACCCAGTACTTC. Residues: CASRLAGGLEETQYF.

The rearrangement links TRBV15 to TRBJ2-2, with 8 bases lining up with TRBD1. The ends lost 1 base at V and 6 bases at J; junction bases unmatched: 4. CDR1 is LNHNV, CDR2 YYDKDF, per germline (reference sequence). The CDR3 length is 15 residues. DNA for the CDR3: TGTGCCACCAGCAGAGGTAGACAGGGGTCCGGGGAGCTGTTTTTT. Translating it yields CATSRGRQGSGELFF.

This chain links TRBV5-5 with TRBJ2-7; 11 nucleotides match TRBD2. This CDR3 comprises 14 residues. After removal of 2 bases from V and 3 bases from J, the junction contained 1 base not matched to a gene. Germline CDR1 is SGHKS and CDR2 is YYEKEE (reference sequence). CDR3 DNA sequence: TGTGCCAGCAGCTTAACTAGCGGGAGCTACGAGCAGTACTTC. As protein: CASSLTSGSYEQYF.

The chain joins TRBV18 to TRBJ2-6; D unclear. This CDR3 has 15 residues. CDR1 and CDR2 (germline): KGHSH, LQKENI. V shed 3 bases and J shed 2 bases, with 8 bases lying between them. CDR3 protein: CASSPNTAGANVLTF. In nucleotides, the CDR3 is TGTGCCAGCTCACCTAATACTGCTGGGGCCAACGTCCTGACTTTC.

This rearrangement joins TRBV19 to TRBJ2-3; D remains ambiguous. Between the trimmed V and J ends, which lost 6 bases and 0 bases, there was a span of 10 bases. The CDR3 contains 14 residues. Germline CDR1 reads LNHDA; CDR2 reads SQIVND (reference sequence). The chain's CDR3 is CASRAQPSTDTQYF. The CDR3 DNA reads TGTGCCAGTAGGGCACAGCCTAGCACAGATACGCAGTATTTT.

V usage is TRBV9 and J usage is TRBJ1-1, with D possibly TRBD1 on 6 matching bases. Germline CDR1 and CDR2: SGDLS and YYNGEE. The CDR3 contains 12 residues. Between the trimmed V and J ends, which lost 1 base and 6 bases, there was a span of 7 bases. The CDR3 bases are TGTGCCAGCAGCGTACAGGGGCCTGAAGCTTTCTTT. It encodes CASSVQGPEAFF.